This T cell receptor (beta chain) came from a study of blood T cells in healthy people across ages. It was with a sample-barcoded 5' primer and a J-beta primer mix that a second PCR of about 6 to 12 cycles was run. In TCRdb, the 5' RACE reads were re-called with MiXCR into one record per CDR3 protein. The sample shows hundreds of thousands of distinct CDR3 sequences, around 24% of them seen only once. The CDR3 is 13 amino acids. Per germline, CDR1 LNHDA and CDR2 SQIVND (reference sequence). Deletions cut 3 bases from V and 5 bases from J, with 11 bases between. The same data also went into a second study, on T cells of mothers and their children.

The sequenced sample was blood. This clonotype was obtained from a boy aged 10-17 years in good health. The rearrangement uses TRBV19 and TRBJ2-7, with a tentative D call TRBD1 (6 bases). CDR3 protein: CASSIQGPNEQYF. CDR3 in DNA: TGTGCCAGTAGTATCCAGGGGCCCAACGAGCAGTACTTC.